A selection of T cell receptor beta chains follows, all from one sample in a study of OX40 agonist ivuxolimab in advanced cancers. The assay was immunoSEQ multiplex PCR, and TCRdb's table has in-frame clones only and misses some. The sample lists around 41,000 clones, 75% to 90% seen once, with about 6.3% in the top ten. This sample comprised CD4+ or CD8+ T cells sorted from blood, obtained in a trial of the OX40 agonist ivuxolimab. These TCRs come from an adult with an advanced solid tumor such as melanoma, head and neck, liver or kidney cancer. CDR3s include the opening cysteine and the closing phenylalanine or tryptophan. Each record gives: V gene, D gene, clone size, J gene, CDR3 DNA, CDR3 protein. The D gene is left open where the match is weak. Expanded clones get a size class; other rows say once, few or many, or leave the size out.

>TRBV27|TRBD2|NA|TRBJ2-3
TGTGCCAGCAGTTCCACCACCACGGGGGGGAGGGCCTCCGGAGATACGCAGTATTTT
CASSSTTTGGRASGDTQYF
>TRBV19|NA|NA|TRBJ1-5
TGTGCCAGTAATTCGTACAGGGATCAGCCCCAGCATTTT
CASNSYRDQPQHF
>TRBV28|NA|NA|TRBJ1-1
TGTGCCAGCAGTTTACGGGGCACTGAAGCTTTCTTT
CASSLRGTEAFF
>TRBV7-9|NA|NA|TRBJ2-5
TGTGCCAGCAGCTTAACGGGGGCCCAGTACTTC
CASSLTGAQYF
>TRBV6-6|NA|NA|TRBJ2-5
TGTGCCAGCAGTAATGAACTTGGTCTGTGGGAGACCCAGTACTTC
CASSNELGLWETQYF
>TRBV21-1|NA|NA|TRBJ1-2
TGTGCCAGCAGCAAAGCGCTCGTCCAGGTCCGTTGGTATGGCTACACCTTC
CASSKALVQVRWYGYTF
>TRBV19|NA|NA|TRBJ2-2
TGTGCCAGTAGCCGAAAAGGAACCGGGGAGCTGTTTTTT
CASSRKGTGELFF
>TRBV30|NA|NA|TRBJ2-4
TGTGCCTGGAGTGTCGGGCCCCGGGGCATTCAGTACTTC
CAWSVGPRGIQYF
>TRBV5-1|TRBD2|NA|TRBJ2-5
TGCGCCAGCAGGGGGACTAGCGGGAGGAGGTACTTC
CASRGTSGRRYF
>TRBV10-1|NA|NA|TRBJ2-1
TGCGCCAGCAGTGAGGGTGGGAACAATGAGCAGTTCTTC
CASSEGGNNEQFF
>TRBV4-2|NA|NA|TRBJ2-3
TGTGCCAGCAGCCAGGGACACACAGATACGCAGTATTTT
CASSQGHTDTQYF
>TRBV2|NA|NA|TRBJ1-1
TGTGCCAGTCAAGGTAGGGGGACTGAAGCTTTCTTT
CASQGRGTEAFF
>TRBV30|NA|NA|TRBJ1-6
TGTGCCTGGAGTGCCTTAGTATCACCCCTCCACTTT
CAWSALVSPLHF
>TRBV11-2|TRBD2|NA|TRBJ2-7
TGTGCCAGCAGCCCAGGGACTAGCGGGAGTTACGAGCAGTACTTC
CASSPGTSGSYEQYF
>TRBV6-1|TRBD2|NA|TRBJ2-7
TGTGCCAGCAGTGCGGGACTAGCAACATACGAGCAGTACTTC
CASSAGLATYEQYF
>TRBV5-1|NA|NA|TRBJ1-1
TGCGCCAGCAGCTTTTGGGACAACACTGAAGCTTTCTTT
CASSFWDNTEAFF
>TRBV28|NA|NA|TRBJ1-5
TGTGCCAGCGCGAAACAGGGCCCCTCTATGGGTCAGCCCCAGCATTTT
CASAKQGPSMGQPQHF
>TRBV5-4|TRBD1|NA|TRBJ1-2
TGTGCCAGCAACAGACAGGGGGCTAACTATGGCTACACCTTC
CASNRQGANYGYTF
>TRBV13|TRBD1|NA|TRBJ2-7
TGTGCCAGCAGCGCGGACAGGCGGGCCTACGAGCAGTACTTC
CASSADRRAYEQYF
>TRBV7-3|NA|NA|TRBJ2-3
TGTGCCAGCAGCTTATCAGCCGCGACAGATACGCAGTATTTT
CASSLSAATDTQYF
>TRBV6-4|NA|NA|TRBJ2-5
TGTGCCAGCTACCTCCTGGCGGGACCTAACGAGACCCAGTACTTC
CASYLLAGPNETQYF
>TRBV5-1|TRBD1|NA|TRBJ2-7
TGCGCCAGCAGCGCGGGACAGGGGGCAGGGGAGCAGTACTTC
CASSAGQGAGEQYF
>TRBV11-2|NA|NA|TRBJ2-7
TGTGCCAGCAGCTCCATAAGCTACGAGCAGTACTTC
CASSSISYEQYF
>TRBV19|NA|NA|TRBJ1-2
TGTGCCAGTAGTATTGCAGGGGACCGCCTAGGCTACACCTTC
CASSIAGDRLGYTF
>TRBV10-3|TRBD1|NA|TRBJ2-5
TGTGCCATCAGTAGGGGGCTGGAAGAGACCCAGTACTTC
CAISRGLEETQYF
>TRBV7-6|NA|few|TRBJ1-2
TGTGCCAGCAGCCCCGGGCAGGGGAATTTACCGGGCTACACCTTC
CASSPGQGNLPGYTF
>TRBV5-5|TRBD1|NA|TRBJ1-5
TGTGCCAGCAGCCTGGGGACAGGGGGCGCCAATCAGCCCCAGCATTTT
CASSLGTGGANQPQHF
>TRBV5-1|NA|NA|TRBJ2-5
TGCGCCAGCAGCTTGAGCCTGGGGCAGGTTGGGGGGGAGACCCAGTACTTC
CASSLSLGQVGGETQYF
>TRBV2|NA|NA|TRBJ2-7
TGTGCCAGCAGTGAAGTGTTGCTATCCTACGAGCAGTACTTC
CASSEVLLSYEQYF
>TRBV28|NA|NA|TRBJ2-6
TGTGCCACCCCCGGGGACACCCTCTCTGGGGCCAACGTCCTGACTTTC
CATPGDTLSGANVLTF
>TRBV5-1|TRBD1|NA|TRBJ2-1
TGCGCCAGCAGCTCCGGGACAGGGGAACAGTTCTTC
CASSSGTGEQFF
>TRBV5-1|NA|NA|TRBJ2-1
TGCGCCAGCAGCTTGATCTATGAGCAGTTCTTC
CASSLIYEQFF
>TRBV6-6|NA|NA|TRBJ1-4
TGTGCCAGCAGCCAAGACAAGCTTAATGAAAAACTGTTTTTT
CASSQDKLNEKLFF
>TRBV6-6|NA|NA|TRBJ2-5
TGTGCCAGCAGTTACTTGGGGGGTGCAGAGACCCAGTACTTC
CASSYLGGAETQYF
>TRBV7-9|NA|NA|TRBJ2-5
TGTGCCAGCTTGGCCTGGTTGGGGGGGACAGCGGGAGTGGAAGAGACCCAGTACTTC
CASLAWLGGTAGVEETQYF
>TRBV7-9|NA|NA|TRBJ2-3
TGTGCCAGCAGCTCGGAACCAGCGGGTACCACAGATACGCAGTATTTT
CASSSEPAGTTDTQYF
>TRBV19|NA|NA|TRBJ1-1
TGTGCCAGTAGTTGGAGGGGCGGCTCTGAAGCTTTCTTT
CASSWRGGSEAFF
>TRBV7-8|NA|NA|TRBJ1-2
TGTGCCAGCAGCCCGTTTGCCAGGGCCGTAGGCTACACCTTC
CASSPFARAVGYTF
>TRBV28|NA|NA|TRBJ1-2
TGTGCCAGCAGTTCAGGAGGAGATGGCTACACCTTC
CASSSGGDGYTF
>TRBV7-9|TRBD2|few|TRBJ2-5
TGTGCCAGCAGTGGCCCGGGACTAACACCATGGACCCAGTACTTC
CASSGPGLTPWTQYF
>TRBV7-2|NA|NA|TRBJ1-5
TGTGCCAGCAGCTTCACCGGACAGCCCCAGCATTTT
CASSFTGQPQHF
>TRBV5-1|NA|NA|TRBJ2-3
TGCGCCAGCAGCTTGTGGGGGAGTACAGCTGGTACGCAGTATTTT
CASSLWGSTAGTQYF
>TRBV29-1|NA|NA|TRBJ1-1
TGCAGCGTACCCTCGGGGGCGGGTACTGAAGCTTTCTTT
CSVPSGAGTEAFF
>TRBV19|TRBD1|once|TRBJ1-4
TGTGCCAGTAGTCGGACAGGAACTAATGAAAAACTGTTTTTT
CASSRTGTNEKLFF
>TRBV29-1|NA|NA|TRBJ2-2
TGCAGCGTTGATTTAGATACCACCGGGGAGCTGTTTTTT
CSVDLDTTGELFF
>TRBV11-2|NA|NA|TRBJ2-3
TGTGCCAGCAGCCCCTTTAGGCCTGCAGCAGATACGCAGTATTTT
CASSPFRPAADTQYF
>TRBV6-5|NA|NA|TRBJ2-7
TGTGCCTCGGGACAAATATACGAGCAGTACTTC
CASGQIYEQYF
>TRBV28|NA|NA|TRBJ1-3
TGTGCCAGCAGTATTCAGGGCGACACCATATATTTT
CASSIQGDTIYF
>TRBV5-1|TRBD2|once|TRBJ2-1
TGCGCCAGCAGCGCCACCGGGACTAGCGGGAGAAATGAGCAGTTCTTC
CASSATGTSGRNEQFF
>TRBV28|NA|NA|TRBJ2-4
TGTGCCAGCAGTGCATGGCGGGGCCTAGCCAAAAACATTCAGTACTTC
CASSAWRGLAKNIQYF
>TRBV7-7|TRBD2|NA|TRBJ2-3
TGTGCTAGCAGCCTGGGACTAGCGGGAAGGGCAGATACGCAGTATTTT
CASSLGLAGRADTQYF
>TRBV7-9|NA|once|TRBJ2-7
TGTGCCAGCAGCTTACCCCGAGCGAGACCCTACGAGCAGTACTTC
CASSLPRARPYEQYF
>TRBV15|NA|NA|TRBJ1-4
TGTGCCACCTCATCGGTCCAGGGGAGCCGTTTTAATGAAAAACTGTTTTTT
CATSSVQGSRFNEKLFF